This is a list of T cell receptor beta chains from one sample in a study of T cells expressing NK-cell markers. TCRdb re-called the 5' RACE reads and gives one entry per CDR3 protein, without DNA. The table for this sample gives fewer than 200,000 distinct CDR3 sequences. The sample comprised blood T cells: a sorted CD56 or NKG2C T cell subset, CD4+ or CD8+ T cells, or bulk PBMC T cells (not recorded which). The receptors originated from a woman aged 18 to 69 in good health. Both conserved end residues are part of each CDR3. Where a row states a size, it is once, few, many or the class of an expanded clone; other rows omit it.

size	V	J	CDR3
-	TRBV27	TRBJ1-6	CASSLSPGGGGLSPLHF
-	TRBV3-1	TRBJ1-2	CASRNGRGYGYTF
-	TRBV3-1	TRBJ1-5	CASSLDRGGNQPQHF
-	TRBV3-1	TRBJ2-5	CASSQDLERETQYF
-	TRBV12-3/TRBV12-4	TRBJ1-2	CASSQQGTGHGYTF
-	TRBV7-9	TRBJ2-3	CASSLQTLAVGTDTQYF
-	TRBV5-1	TRBJ2-2	CASSLARGMDTGELFF
medium-sized	TRBV7-8	TRBJ2-7	CASSLAWGGAEQYF
-	TRBV12-3/TRBV12-4	TRBJ2-4	CASSLASGGAKAKNIQYF
-	TRBV7-2	TRBJ1-6	CASSFPGPGLVPLHF
-	TRBV12-3/TRBV12-4	TRBJ2-5	CASSTSGGRQETQYF
-	TRBV9	TRBJ2-1	CASSAHSNTYNEQFF
-	TRBV12-3/TRBV12-4	TRBJ1-1	CASSLQGRKMNTEAFF
-	TRBV12-3/TRBV12-4	TRBJ1-6	CASSPDRVLSPLHF
-	TRBV15	TRBJ2-1	CATSIPGLQTRFF
-	TRBV7-3	TRBJ2-2	CARSGGGAGYTGELFF
-	TRBV20-1	TRBJ2-7	CSARPGHSYEQYF
-	TRBV2	TRBJ1-1	CASSTGLGTEAFF
-	TRBV5-5	TRBJ2-7	CASSFVGAYEQYF
-	TRBV3-1	TRBJ2-1	CASSQAGGGTGRWFF
-	TRBV20-1	TRBJ2-7	CSAPPDGSDYEQYF
-	TRBV7-3	TRBJ2-1	CASRAGGSYNEQFF
-	TRBV5-6	TRBJ2-3	CASSPGQGLADTQYF
-	TRBV7-9	TRBJ1-4	CASSLADVTNEKLFF
-	TRBV18	TRBJ2-1	CASSQNRESGQFF
-	TRBV6-5	TRBJ1-6	CASSYSSLSGQGPSPLHF